Presented here are 10 T cell receptor beta chains from one specimen sequenced in a study of PD-L1 blockade in urothelial cancer (dated by TCRdb to the late 2010s). The library was prepared using the immunoSEQ multiplex PCR assay. The table was pulled from immuneACCESS by TCRdb, which kept in-frame rearrangements only. Such tables lose some clones; where checked, under half of the loss comes from unresolved V genes, and the rest has no known cause. For this sample there are about 130,000 clones; less than 85% appear just once. The top ten hold roughly 2.9% of the sample. The time point label, read with the paper, signifies: pretreatment peripheral blood. This sample comprised PBMCs, obtained around atezolizumab (anti-PD-L1) treatment. All receptors come from a man aged 50 to 59 with urothelial cancer.

J is TRBJ1-2 and V is TRBV6-5, with D unresolved. The CDR3 extends over 13 amino acids. With 5 bases removed from V and 5 bases from J, the gap between germline ends came to 12 bases. Germline CDR1 MNHEY, CDR2 SVGAGI. CDR3 protein: CASSAGFIYGYTF. The DNA of the CDR3 is TGTGCCAGCAGTGCGGGTTTTATATATGGCTACACCTTC.

This clone was seen a single time. The chain combines TRBV30 with TRBJ2-5; the D gene is possibly TRBD2 (7 bases). V lost 3 bases to trimming and J lost 7 bases, with 12 bases between them. Germline CDR1 GTSNPN, CDR2 SVGIG (reference sequence). The CDR3 sequence is 12 residues long. The CDR3 here is CAWRGGAGTQYF. Written as DNA, the CDR3 is TGTGCCTGGAGGGGGGGGGCTGGGACCCAGTACTTC. The full variable domain, rest sourced from reference TRBV30 and TRBJ2-5, is SQTIHQWPATLVQPVGSPLSLECTVEGTSNPNLYWYRQAAGRGLQLLFYSVGIGQISSEVPQNLSASRPQDRQFILSSKKLLLSDSGFYLCAWRGGAGTQYFGPGTRLLVL.

The rearrangement uses TRBV19 and TRBJ2-7, with 9 nucleotides matching TRBD2. Losses at the gene ends were 0 bases for V and 4 bases for J; bases not matched to a gene: 7. The V gene's germline CDR1 is LNHDA and CDR2 SQIVND (reference sequence). The CDR3 loop spans 16 amino acids. DNA for the CDR3: TGTGCCAGTAGTATAGATTTCCTAGCGGGACATTACGAGCAGTACTTC. It encodes CASSIDFLAGHYEQYF.

The V call is TRBV29-1, the J call TRBJ1-2, with D possibly matching TRBD1 (6 bases). The CDR3 totals 15 residues. The germline CDR1 and CDR2 sequences are SQVTM and ANQGSEA. V lost 3 bases to trimming and J lost 0 bases, with 14 bases between them. The CDR3 DNA is TGCAGCGTTGATACTCAGGGGCTAGCTAACTATGGCTACACCTTC. This gives the protein CSVDTQGLANYGYTF. The whole variable domain, remainder taken from reference TRBV29-1 and TRBJ1-2, is SAVISQKPSRDICQRGTSLTIQCQVDSQVTMMFWYRQQPGQSLTLIATANQGSEATYESGFVIDKFPISRPNLTFSTLTVSNMSPEDSSIYLCSVDTQGLANYGYTFGSGTRLTVV.

V and J are TRBV15 and TRBJ2-1; 8 nucleotides match TRBD2. Losses at the gene ends were 4 bases for V and 7 bases for J; bases not matched to a gene: 6. The CDR3 sequence is 14 residues long. In germline, CDR1 is LNHNV, CDR2 YYDKDF (reference sequence). CDR3 protein: CATSTGTRVNEQFF. CDR3 in DNA: TGTGCCACCAGCACCGGGACTAGGGTAAATGAGCAGTTCTTC.

V gene TRBV28 combines with J gene TRBJ2-7; 9 nucleotides agree with TRBD2. The germline V gene has CDR1 MDHEN and CDR2 SYDVKM. The CDR3 is 17 amino acids. The V gene end was trimmed by 5 bases and the J gene end by 5 bases; junction bases not matched to a gene: 16. The CDR3 spells CASSLYWGGRAVNEQYF. The CDR3 nucleotides read TGTGCCAGCAGTCTTTATTGGGGCGGGAGGGCCGTAAACGAGCAGTACTTC.

The genes are TRBV18 and TRBJ2-3, with D hard to call. V was shortened by 3 bases and J by 3 bases, with 19 bases between the two germline ends. The CDR3 covers 17 residues. The germline CDR1 and CDR2 sequences are KGHSH and LQKENI. This CDR3 reads CASSPSAPAAGTDTQYF. In nucleotides, the CDR3 is TGTGCCAGCTCACCCAGCGCACCGGCAGCTGGGACAGATACGCAGTATTTT.

The chain has TRBV28 and TRBJ1-1; D possibly corresponds to TRBD1 (6 bases). There are 14 residues in the CDR3. Germline CDR1 is MDHEN and CDR2 is SYDVKM. V was pared by 5 bases and J by 5 bases, with 15 bases between. CDR3 residues: CASSIYRERTEAFF. The CDR3 DNA follows: TGTGCCAGCAGTATATACAGGGAGAGGACTGAAGCTTTCTTT.

A few counts support this clone. The V gene is TRBV19, the J gene TRBJ1-1, with TRBD1 identical over 7 bases. Unmatched junction bases numbered 3, after V lost 7 bases and J lost 1 base. The CDR3 is 13 residues long. Germline V gives CDR1 LNHDA, CDR2 SQIVND (reference sequence). CDR3 region: CASKNRGNTEAFF. The DNA of the CDR3 is TGTGCCAGTAAGAACAGGGGGAACACTGAAGCTTTCTTT.

V is TRBV19 and J is TRBJ2-3; 7 bases match TRBD1. Germline loops: CDR1 LNHDA, CDR2 SQIVND (reference sequence). CDR3 length: 13 amino acids. Trimming cost V 8 bases and J 1 base; bases outside gene matches: 3. CDR3 amino acids: CASDQGGTDTQYF. The CDR3 DNA is TGTGCCAGTGACCAGGGGGGCACAGATACGCAGTATTTT.